This is a list of T cell receptor beta chains from one sample in a study of T cells after yellow fever vaccination. TCRdb reprocessed the 5' RACE reads via MiXCR and lists one record per CDR3 protein. The sample lists a few hundred thousand distinct CDR3 sequences; over 8% were seen once. The starting material was PBMCs, obtained on the day of the first yellow fever vaccination. These receptors were collected from a man between 18 and 35 years old who received the YFV17D yellow fever vaccine. Both conserved end residues are trimmed from each CDR3.

v_call: TRBV5-1
j_call: TRBJ1-1
cdr3_aa: ASSYTPGRHTEAF

v_call: TRBV6-5
j_call: TRBJ2-3
cdr3_aa: ASSYKAGVADTQY

v_call: TRBV4-3
j_call: TRBJ2-7
cdr3_aa: ASSQDRTSGYEQY

v_call: TRBV30
j_call: TRBJ1-1
cdr3_aa: AWSDWYTEAF

v_call: TRBV29-1
j_call: TRBJ2-7
cdr3_aa: SVEVDRGGYEQY

v_call: TRBV7-2
j_call: TRBJ1-1
cdr3_aa: ASSVTGQGRTEAF

v_call: TRBV6-1
j_call: TRBJ1-2
cdr3_aa: ASSETGGVNGYT

v_call: TRBV20-1
j_call: TRBJ2-1
cdr3_aa: SAREGQKYNEQF

v_call: TRBV3-1
j_call: TRBJ2-7
cdr3_aa: ASSPRGFPSYEQY

v_call: TRBV7-2
j_call: TRBJ2-7
cdr3_aa: ASSYPGAAGEQY

v_call: TRBV29-1
j_call: TRBJ2-1
cdr3_aa: SVDGGQWNEQF

v_call: TRBV12-3/TRBV12-4
j_call: TRBJ2-4
cdr3_aa: ASSSPDTGSIQY

v_call: TRBV24-1
j_call: TRBJ2-3
cdr3_aa: ATRATGDTDTQY

v_call: TRBV7-8
j_call: TRBJ2-3
cdr3_aa: ASSLAPWDRGGDTQY

v_call: TRBV27
j_call: TRBJ2-4
cdr3_aa: ATKGPRGKNIQY

v_call: TRBV5-1
j_call: TRBJ2-3
cdr3_aa: ASSLYGTSVDTQY

v_call: TRBV7-6
j_call: TRBJ2-5
cdr3_aa: ASSLGQGVGETQY

v_call: TRBV5-5
j_call: TRBJ2-3
cdr3_aa: ASNLAGGIPDTQY

v_call: TRBV6-2/TRBV6-3
j_call: TRBJ2-1
cdr3_aa: ASSYSRRYEQF

v_call: TRBV7-9
j_call: TRBJ2-1
cdr3_aa: ASSLVRPNEQF

v_call: TRBV7-9
j_call: TRBJ1-1
cdr3_aa: ASRTQGMNTEAF

v_call: TRBV18
j_call: TRBJ1-2
cdr3_aa: ASSNEDRVGYGYT

v_call: TRBV4-2
j_call: TRBJ1-1
cdr3_aa: ASSHLDRNTEAF

v_call: TRBV7-2
j_call: TRBJ2-1
cdr3_aa: AGSGRLANEQF